These 3 T cell receptor beta chains were sequenced from one sample in a study of blood T cell repertoires in COVID-19. Profiled with immunoSEQ multiplex PCR; TCRdb holds only in-frame clones, not every one. There are around 250,000 clones in the sample; approximately 90% occur only once, and 15% to 18% lies in the top ten. The sequenced sample consisted of PBMCs or T cells enriched from blood (not recorded which). These receptors all stem from a man aged 18 to 35 who had recovered from COVID-19.

The chain uses TRBV6-4 and TRBJ2-1; TRBD2 matches at 9 bases. V lost 6 bases and J lost 7; bases outside the gene matches: 10. The CDR3 covers 15 residues. Germline CDR1 and CDR2: MRHNA and SNTAGT. The CDR3 reads CASSGLGGGVNEQFF. The CDR3 DNA reads TGTGCCAGCAGCGGCCTGGGCGGGGGGGTAAATGAGCAGTTCTTC.

V usage is TRBV30 and J usage is TRBJ1-1, with D uncertain. V was trimmed by 0 bases and J by 13 bases, leaving 18 bases between them. The CDR3 totals 13 residues. Germline V CDR1 and CDR2: GTSNPN, SVGIG (reference sequence). The CDR3 here is CAWSVLPGSADFF. CDR3 sequence (DNA): TGTGCCTGGAGTGTACTACCGGGGTCGGCCGATTTCTTT.

The chain uses TRBV2 and TRBJ2-1; 7 positions agree with TRBD2. V gave up 5 bases and J gave up 7 bases; unmatched junction bases: 5. Germline CDR1 is SNHLY and CDR2 is FYNNEI. This CDR3 is built from 13 residues. The DNA for the CDR3 is TGTGCCAGCAGTCGCGGGAGAAGGAATGAGCAGTTCTTC. Translation gives CASSRGRRNEQFF.